Described below is a single T cell receptor (beta chain) sequence and its context. TCRdb's table, derived via immunoSEQ multiplex PCR, lists solely in-frame clones and lacks some. This sample has approximately 120,000 clones; 80% to 95% occur once, and the top ten carry 4% to 5.5%. V dropped 5 bases and J dropped 2 bases, with 16 bases sitting between them. CDR3 length: 15 residues. Looked up from germline, CDR1 is SGHRS and CDR2 is YFSETQ. This entry is derived from a study of T cell responses to AZD1222 COVID-19 vaccine. Material: peripheral blood, obtained on day 0 of MenACWY control vaccination. This chain links TRBV5-1 with TRBJ2-5, with unresolved D. This TCR was recovered from an adult in good health. CDR3 nucleotide sequence: TGCGCCAGCAGGCTTTCTACGGCCGGACAAGAGACCCAGTACTTC. Translated: CASRLSTAGQETQYF.